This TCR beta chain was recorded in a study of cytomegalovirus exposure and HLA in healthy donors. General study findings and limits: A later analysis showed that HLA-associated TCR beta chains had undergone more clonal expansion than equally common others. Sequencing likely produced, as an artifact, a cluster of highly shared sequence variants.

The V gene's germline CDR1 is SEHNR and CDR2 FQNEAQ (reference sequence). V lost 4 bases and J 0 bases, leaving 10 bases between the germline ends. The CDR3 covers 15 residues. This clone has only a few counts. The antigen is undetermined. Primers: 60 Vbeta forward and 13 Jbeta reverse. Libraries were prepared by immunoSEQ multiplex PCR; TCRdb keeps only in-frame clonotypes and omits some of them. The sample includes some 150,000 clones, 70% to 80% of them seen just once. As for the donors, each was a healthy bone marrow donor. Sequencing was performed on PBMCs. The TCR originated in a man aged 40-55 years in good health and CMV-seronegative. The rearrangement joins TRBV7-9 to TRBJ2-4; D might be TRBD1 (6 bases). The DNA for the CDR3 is TGTGCCAGCAGCTCCGGGACATTAGCCAAAAACATTCAGTACTTC. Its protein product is CASSSGTLAKNIQYF. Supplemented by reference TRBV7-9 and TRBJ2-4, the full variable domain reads DTGVSQNPRHKITKRGQNVTFRCDPISEHNRLYWYRQTLGQGPEFLTYFQNEAQLEKSRLLSDRFSAERPKGSFSTLEIQRTEQGDSAMYLCASSSGTLAKNIQYFGAGTRLSVL.